The entry that follows covers one T cell receptor (beta chain) sequence. CDR1 SNHLY and CDR2 FYNNEI come from the germline V gene. Trimming shortened V by 0 bases and J by 3 bases, and 13 bases separated the two germline ends. The CDR3 length is 16 residues. Clinical histories supplied by participants themselves formed the basis of cohort assignment. Recovered Cohort 3 donors showed two negative PCRs, clearance, or symptom resolution. These data are taken from a study of blood T cell repertoires in COVID-19. In the original processing: The assay estimated nucleated cells by amplifying reference gene primers. Assay: immunoSEQ multiplex PCR; the TCRdb copy retains only in-frame clones and omits some. From that table come the V and J calls and clone size; the DNA was used to work out D and trimming. Of a few hundred thousand clones in the sample, less than 95% were seen once.

The TCR was taken from a man aged 18 to 30 who had recovered from COVID-19. This rearrangement joins TRBV2 to TRBJ2-3, with a possible D match to TRBD1 (5 bases). Sequenced material: PBMCs or T cells enriched from blood (not recorded which). The CDR3 nucleotides read TGTGCCAGCAGTGAAGCGGCAGGGTCGCGTACAGATACGCAGTATTTT. As protein: CASSEAAGSRTDTQYF.